These T cell receptor beta chains were read from a single sample in a study of blood T cell repertoires in COVID-19. Assay: immunoSEQ multiplex PCR; the TCRdb copy retains only in-frame clones and omits some. Of approximately 80,000 clones in the sample, 76% were seen once. Sample: peripheral blood. The receptor source for this set is a man aged 70-80 years with active or convalescent COVID-19. Both conserved end residues are part of each CDR3. A D gene is named only where the DNA matches it firmly. Size values are once, few and many counts, or a class for expanded clones, and some rows have none.

abundance	v_gene	j_gene	len	d_gene	CDR3nt	CDR3aa
NA	TRBV5-1	TRBJ2-3	14	TRBD2	TGCGCCAGTCAACTAGCGGGGGCCACAGATACGCAGTATTTT	CASQLAGATDTQYF
NA	TRBV12-3/TRBV12-4	TRBJ1-1	13	TRBD1	TGTGCCAGCAGAGTCTTGGAGGGGGCGGGAGCTTTCTTT	CASRVLEGAGAFF
once	TRBV28	TRBJ1-2	14	TRBD1	TGTGCCAGCAGTTTAGGCGACAGGGGTTATGGCTACACCTTC	CASSLGDRGYGYTF
NA	TRBV19	TRBJ1-6	14	TRBD1	TGTGCCAGTAGCAAGGGACAGGTTAATTCACCCCTCCACTTT	CASSKGQVNSPLHF
few	TRBV25-1	TRBJ2-7	13	NA	TGTGCCAGCAACGCGGTGGGGAGGTACGAGCAGTACTTC	CASNAVGRYEQYF
NA	TRBV2	TRBJ2-5	14	TRBD1	TGTGCCAGCCTTAAGGGACAGGGCGAAGAGACCCAGTACTTC	CASLKGQGEETQYF
NA	TRBV7-3	TRBJ1-6	15	NA	TGTGCCAGCAGCCGGGCGGGGAACGATAATTCACCCCTCCACTTT	CASSRAGNDNSPLHF
NA	TRBV28	TRBJ1-6	16	TRBD1	TGTGCCAGCAGTCACGGTGGGGGACAGTCGCATTCACCCCTCCACTTT	CASSHGGGQSHSPLHF
once	TRBV24-1	TRBJ2-7	14	NA	TGTGCCACCAGTGTCACACAGGCAACCTACGAGCAGTACTTC	CATSVTQATYEQYF
once	TRBV5-1	TRBJ2-7	17	NA	TGCGCCAGCAGCTTGGATTTTCAGGGACACCGCTCCTACGAGCAGTACTTC	CASSLDFQGHRSYEQYF
NA	TRBV2	TRBJ1-2	13	NA	TGTGCCAGCAGAACGGACAGACGTGATGGCTACACCTTC	CASRTDRRDGYTF
many	TRBV6-5	TRBJ1-6	15	NA	TGTGCCAGCAGTTGGGCTCGACTCGGGGATTCACCCCTCCACTTT	CASSWARLGDSPLHF
NA	TRBV10-2	TRBJ2-1	14	TRBD2	TGCGCCAGCAGTGAGCGGGGGGGCTATGATGAGCAGTTCTTC	CASSERGGYDEQFF
NA	TRBV5-1	TRBJ1-4	16	NA	TGCGCCAGCAGCCGCCATACACAGGAAACTAATGAAAAACTGTTTTTT	CASSRHTQETNEKLFF
many	TRBV6-6	TRBJ1-1	12	NA	TGTGCCAGCAGCGAGAGCGTGGCTGAAGCTTTCTTT	CASSESVAEAFF
NA	TRBV28	TRBJ1-2	15	TRBD1	TGTGCCAGCAGTTTATCCGGGACAGGGGGCCAGGGCTACACCTTC	CASSLSGTGGQGYTF
NA	TRBV3-1/TRBV3-2	TRBJ2-3	15	NA	TGTGCCAGCAGCCAATCGGGGGTAGAGTCAGGTACGCAGTATTTT	CASSQSGVESGTQYF
few	TRBV19	TRBJ1-6	15	NA	TGTGCCAGTAGTATGTACGGAGACTATAATTCACCCCTCCACTTT	CASSMYGDYNSPLHF
NA	TRBV7-6	TRBJ1-5	15	NA	TGTGCCAGCAGCTTAGTCGCGGGAGGAGATCAGCCCCAGCATTTT	CASSLVAGGDQPQHF
NA	TRBV7-2	TRBJ2-7	15	TRBD2	TGTGCCAGCAGCTTACAGCGGGGGGGCCCCTACGAGCAGTACTTC	CASSLQRGGPYEQYF
NA	TRBV6-5	TRBJ1-6	14	NA	TGTGCCAGCAGCCTTAGGGAGGTCGGCTCACCCCTCCACTTT	CASSLREVGSPLHF
NA	TRBV30	TRBJ2-7	11	NA	TGTGCCTGGAGTGCCGCCTACGAGCAGTACTTC	CAWSAAYEQYF
NA	TRBV7-9	TRBJ1-1	16	NA	TGTGCCAGCAGCTTAATGGGTGGTCGGAGGAACACTGAAGCTTTCTTT	CASSLMGGRRNTEAFF
few	TRBV27	TRBJ1-5	15	TRBD1	TGTGCCAGCAGAAGCCTGGACAGGGTCAATCAGCCCCAGCATTTT	CASRSLDRVNQPQHF
NA	TRBV5-1	TRBJ1-2	15	NA	TGCGCCAGCAGCTCCATAAGTGACGCGGCCGGTGGCTACACCTTC	CASSSISDAAGGYTF
NA	TRBV5-1	TRBJ2-5	12	NA	TGCGCCAGCAGCTTGGATCCGGAGACCCAGTACTTC	CASSLDPETQYF
once	TRBV6-1	TRBJ2-7	14	TRBD2	TGTGCCAGCACCCCGCGGGGGGATACCTACGAGCAGTACTTC	CASTPRGDTYEQYF
NA	TRBV7-9	TRBJ2-2	16	TRBD1	TGTGCCAGCAGCCCCCCGGACAGGGTTAACACCGGGGAGCTGTTTTTT	CASSPPDRVNTGELFF
NA	TRBV24-1	TRBJ1-4	13	NA	TGTGCCACCAGCCGACAGGAGAATGAAAAACTGTTTTTT	CATSRQENEKLFF